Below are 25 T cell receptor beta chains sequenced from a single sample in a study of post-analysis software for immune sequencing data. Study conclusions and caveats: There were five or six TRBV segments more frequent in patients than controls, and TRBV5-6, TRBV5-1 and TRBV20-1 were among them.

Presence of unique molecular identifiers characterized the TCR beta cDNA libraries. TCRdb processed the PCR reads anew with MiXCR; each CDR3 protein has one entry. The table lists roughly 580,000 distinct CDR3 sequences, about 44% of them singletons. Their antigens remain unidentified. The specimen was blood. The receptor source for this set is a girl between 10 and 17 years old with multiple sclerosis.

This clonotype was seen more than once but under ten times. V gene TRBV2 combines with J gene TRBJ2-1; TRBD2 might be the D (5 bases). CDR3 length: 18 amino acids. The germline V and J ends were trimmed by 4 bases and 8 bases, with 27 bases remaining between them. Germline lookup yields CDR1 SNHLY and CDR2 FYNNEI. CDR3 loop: CASSVSPDYTFGGDEQFF. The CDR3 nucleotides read TGTGCCAGCAGTGTGAGCCCCGACTACACTTTTGGCGGAGATGAGCAGTTCTTC.

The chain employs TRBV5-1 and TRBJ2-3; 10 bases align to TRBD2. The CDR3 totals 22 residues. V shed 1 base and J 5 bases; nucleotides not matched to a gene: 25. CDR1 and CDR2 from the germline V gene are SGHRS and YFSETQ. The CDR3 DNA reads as TGCGCCAGCAGCTTGTCAACTTTGGGGTCCTCCTCGCTAGCGGGGGAGGGAGATACGCAGTATTTT. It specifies CASSLSTLGSSSLAGEGDTQYF.

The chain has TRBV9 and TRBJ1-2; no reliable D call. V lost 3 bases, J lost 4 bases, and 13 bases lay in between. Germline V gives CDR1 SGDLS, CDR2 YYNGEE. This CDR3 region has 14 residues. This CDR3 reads CASSAPEVSYGYTF. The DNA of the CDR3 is TGTGCCAGCAGCGCCCCCGAGGTGAGCTATGGCTACACCTTC.

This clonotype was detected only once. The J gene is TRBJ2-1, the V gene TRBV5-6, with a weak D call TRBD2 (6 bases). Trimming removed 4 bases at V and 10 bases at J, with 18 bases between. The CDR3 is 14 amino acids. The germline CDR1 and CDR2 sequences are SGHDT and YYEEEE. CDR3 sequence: CASSPVTRGREQFF. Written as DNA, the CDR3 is TGTGCCAGCAGCCCGGTGACTAGAGGTAGGGAGCAGTTCTTC.

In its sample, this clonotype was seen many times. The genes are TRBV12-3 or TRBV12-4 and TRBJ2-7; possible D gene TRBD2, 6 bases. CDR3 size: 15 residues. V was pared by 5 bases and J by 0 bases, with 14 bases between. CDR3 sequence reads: CASSADYTSSYEQYF. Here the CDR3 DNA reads TGTGCCAGCAGTGCGGACTATACTAGCTCCTACGAGCAGTACTTC.

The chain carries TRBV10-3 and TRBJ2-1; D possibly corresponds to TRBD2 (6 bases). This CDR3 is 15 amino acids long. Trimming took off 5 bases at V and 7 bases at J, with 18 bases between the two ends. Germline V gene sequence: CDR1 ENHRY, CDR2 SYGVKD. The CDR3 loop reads CAISPGLSLENEQFF. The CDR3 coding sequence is TGTGCCATCAGTCCGGGACTCAGTCTCGAAAATGAGCAGTTCTTC.

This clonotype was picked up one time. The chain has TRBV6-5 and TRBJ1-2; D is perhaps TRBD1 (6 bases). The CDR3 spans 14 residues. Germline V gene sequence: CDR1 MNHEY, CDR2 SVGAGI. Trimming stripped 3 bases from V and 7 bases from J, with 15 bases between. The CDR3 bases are TGTGCCAGCAGTTATAATAGACAAGGGGGTGGCTACACCTTC. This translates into CASSYNRQGGGYTF.

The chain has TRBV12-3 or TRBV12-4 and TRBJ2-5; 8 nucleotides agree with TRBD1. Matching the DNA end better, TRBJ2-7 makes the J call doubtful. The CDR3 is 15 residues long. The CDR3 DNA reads TGTGCCAGCAGCTTACATTGGACAGGGACTTACGAGCAGTACTTC. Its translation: CASSLHWTGTYEQYF.

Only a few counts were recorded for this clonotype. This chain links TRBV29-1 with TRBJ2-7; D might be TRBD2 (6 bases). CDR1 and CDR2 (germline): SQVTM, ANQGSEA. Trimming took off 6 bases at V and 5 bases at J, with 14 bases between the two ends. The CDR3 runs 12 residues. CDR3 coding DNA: TGCAGCGTCGGGAGAGAGGGGAACGAGCAGTACTTC. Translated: CSVGREGNEQYF.

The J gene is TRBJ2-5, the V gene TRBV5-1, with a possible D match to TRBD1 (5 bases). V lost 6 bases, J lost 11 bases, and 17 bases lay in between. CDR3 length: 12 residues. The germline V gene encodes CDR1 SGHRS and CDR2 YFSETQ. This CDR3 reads CASTTQGNEQYF. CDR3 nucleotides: TGCGCCAGCACGACCCAGGGCAATGAGCAGTACTTC.

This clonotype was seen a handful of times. CDR3 region: CASGAGANVLTF. The DNA of the CDR3 is TGTGCCAGCGGGGCTGGGGCCAACGTCCTGACTTTC. The rearrangement uses TRBV12-3 or TRBV12-4 and TRBJ2-6; D is undetermined. The V end lost 8 bases, the J end lost 2 bases, and 4 bases lay between the germline ends. CDR3 length: 12 residues.

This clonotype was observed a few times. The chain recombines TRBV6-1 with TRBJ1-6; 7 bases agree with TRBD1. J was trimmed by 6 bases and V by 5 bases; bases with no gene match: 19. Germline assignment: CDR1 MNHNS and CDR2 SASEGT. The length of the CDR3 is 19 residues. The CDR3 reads CASSLPGQTSHTANSPLHF. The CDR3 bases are TGTGCCAGCAGTCTTCCGGGACAGACCTCCCACACTGCTAATTCACCCCTCCACTTT.

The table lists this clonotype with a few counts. The CDR3 loop is CASSLGIGGDEQFF. The CDR3 nucleotides are TGTGCCAGCAGCTTGGGTATAGGAGGTGATGAGCAGTTCTTC. The gene calls are TRBV5-6 and TRBJ2-1; maybe TRBD2 (5 bases). Germline CDR1 is SGHDT and CDR2 is YYEEEE. The V end was cut by 0 bases, the J end by 8 bases, with 12 bases between. The CDR3 has 14 residues.

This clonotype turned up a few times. CDR3 sequence: CASSPRTGYPSNYGYTF. CDR3 coding DNA: TGTGCCAGCAGTCCTAGGACAGGGTACCCCTCTAACTATGGCTACACCTTC. This rearrangement joins TRBV12-3 or TRBV12-4 to TRBJ1-2, with 8 positions matching TRBD1. V lost 5 bases and J lost 0; bases outside the gene matches: 11. The CDR3 covers 17 residues.

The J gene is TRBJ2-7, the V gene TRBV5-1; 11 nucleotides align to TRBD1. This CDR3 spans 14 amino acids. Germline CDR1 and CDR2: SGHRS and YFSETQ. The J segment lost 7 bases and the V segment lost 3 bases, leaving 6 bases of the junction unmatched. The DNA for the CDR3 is TGCGCCAGCAGCTGCGGACAGGGGGCGGGGGAGCAGTACTTC. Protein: CASSCGQGAGEQYF.

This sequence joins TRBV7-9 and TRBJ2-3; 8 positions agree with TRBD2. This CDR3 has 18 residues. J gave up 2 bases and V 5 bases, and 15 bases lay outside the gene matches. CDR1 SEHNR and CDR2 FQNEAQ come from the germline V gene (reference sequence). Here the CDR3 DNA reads TGTGCCAGCAGCCTATTAGCGGGACCAACCGAGTCCACAGATACGCAGTATTTT. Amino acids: CASSLLAGPTESTDTQYF.

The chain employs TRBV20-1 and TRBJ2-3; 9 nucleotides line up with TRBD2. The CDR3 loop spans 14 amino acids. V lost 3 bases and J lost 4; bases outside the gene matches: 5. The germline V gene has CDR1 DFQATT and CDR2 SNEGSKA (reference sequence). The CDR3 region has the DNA TGCAGTGCTAGGCAAAGGACTAGCGCAGATACGCAGTATTTT. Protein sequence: CSARQRTSADTQYF.

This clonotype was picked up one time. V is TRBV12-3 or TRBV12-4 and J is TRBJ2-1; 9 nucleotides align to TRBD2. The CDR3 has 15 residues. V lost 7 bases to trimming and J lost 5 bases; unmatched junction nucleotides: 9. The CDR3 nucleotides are TGTGCCAGCACCCAATCTAGCGGGAAAAACAATGAGCAGTTCTTC. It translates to CASTQSSGKNNEQFF.

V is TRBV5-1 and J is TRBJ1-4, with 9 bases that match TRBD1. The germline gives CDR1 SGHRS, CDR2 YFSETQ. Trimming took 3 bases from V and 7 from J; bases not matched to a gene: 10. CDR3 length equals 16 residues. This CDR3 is CASSSGTGGAGEKLFF. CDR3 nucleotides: TGCGCCAGCAGCTCCGGTACAGGGGGCGCAGGTGAAAAACTGTTTTTT.

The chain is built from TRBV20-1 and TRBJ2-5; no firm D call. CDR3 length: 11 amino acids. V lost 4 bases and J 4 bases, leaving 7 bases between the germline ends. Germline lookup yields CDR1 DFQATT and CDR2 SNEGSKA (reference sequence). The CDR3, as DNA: TGCAGTGCTACCCTCGGAGAGACCCAGTACTTC. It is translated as CSATLGETQYF.

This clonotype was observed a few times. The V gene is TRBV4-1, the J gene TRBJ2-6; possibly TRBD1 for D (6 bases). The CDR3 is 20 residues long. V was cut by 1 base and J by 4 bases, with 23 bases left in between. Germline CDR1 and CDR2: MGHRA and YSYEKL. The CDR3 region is CASSQARDKLPKRGANVLTF. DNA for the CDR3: TGCGCCAGCAGCCAAGCCCGGGACAAACTCCCCAAAAGGGGGGCCAACGTCCTGACTTTC.

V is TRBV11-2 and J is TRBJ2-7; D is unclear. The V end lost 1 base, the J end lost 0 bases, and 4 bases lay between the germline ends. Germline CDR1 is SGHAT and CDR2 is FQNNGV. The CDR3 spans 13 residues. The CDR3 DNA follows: TGTGCCAGCAGCTTAGTCCCCTCCTACGAGCAGTACTTC. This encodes CASSLVPSYEQYF.

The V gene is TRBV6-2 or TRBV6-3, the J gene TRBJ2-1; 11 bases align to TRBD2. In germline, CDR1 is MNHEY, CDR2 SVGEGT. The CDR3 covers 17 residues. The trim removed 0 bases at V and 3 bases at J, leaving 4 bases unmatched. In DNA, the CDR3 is TGTGCCAGCAGTTACTCGGGGACTAGCGGATACTACAATGAGCAGTTCTTC. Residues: CASSYSGTSGYYNEQFF.

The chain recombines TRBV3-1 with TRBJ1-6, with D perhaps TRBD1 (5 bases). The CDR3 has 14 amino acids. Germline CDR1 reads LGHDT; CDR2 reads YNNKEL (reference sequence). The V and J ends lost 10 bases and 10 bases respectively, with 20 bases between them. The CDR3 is CATKDEGERSPLHF. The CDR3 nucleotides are TGTGCCACCAAAGACGAAGGGGAACGATCACCCCTCCACTTT.

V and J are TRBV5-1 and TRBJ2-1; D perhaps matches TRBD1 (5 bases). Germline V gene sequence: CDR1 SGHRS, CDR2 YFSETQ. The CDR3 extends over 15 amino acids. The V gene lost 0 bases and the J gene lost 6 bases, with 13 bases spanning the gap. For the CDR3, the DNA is TGCGCCAGCAGCTTGGGACAGTGGAGTCGCAATGAGCAGTTCTTC. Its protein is CASSLGQWSRNEQFF.